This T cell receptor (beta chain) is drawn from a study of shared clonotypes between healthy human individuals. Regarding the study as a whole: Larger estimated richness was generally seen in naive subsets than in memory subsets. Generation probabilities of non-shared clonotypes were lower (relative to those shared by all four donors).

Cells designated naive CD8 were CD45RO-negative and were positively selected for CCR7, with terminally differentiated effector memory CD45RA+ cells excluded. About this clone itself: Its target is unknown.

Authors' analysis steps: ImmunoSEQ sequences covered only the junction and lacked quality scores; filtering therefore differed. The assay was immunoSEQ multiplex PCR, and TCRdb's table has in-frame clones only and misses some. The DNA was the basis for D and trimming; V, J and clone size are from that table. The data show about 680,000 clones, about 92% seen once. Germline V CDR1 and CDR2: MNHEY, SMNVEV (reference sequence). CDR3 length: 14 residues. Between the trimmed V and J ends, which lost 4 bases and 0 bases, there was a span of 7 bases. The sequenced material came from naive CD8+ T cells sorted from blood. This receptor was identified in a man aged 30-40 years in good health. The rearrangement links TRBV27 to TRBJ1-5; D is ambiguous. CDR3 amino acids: CASSSVDSNQPQHF. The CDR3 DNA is TGTGCCAGCAGTTCCGTGGATAGCAATCAGCCCCAGCATTTT.